The 3 T cell receptor beta chains reported below all come from one sample, sequenced in a study of T cell changes during pregnancy in multiple sclerosis. This table comes from immunoSEQ multiplex PCR, and its TCRdb copy is limited to in-frame clones, with some not included. The table has 55,000 to 70,000 clones, 90% to 95% seen once. The material was peripheral blood, obtained in the second trimester of pregnancy. The origin of the receptors is a female donor in good health, enrolled as a control in a pregnancy study.

The chain is built from TRBV6-1 and TRBJ2-7; possible D gene TRBD2, 5 bases. CDR1 MNHNS and CDR2 SASEGT come from the germline V gene. The CDR3 covers 14 residues. V shed 5 bases and J shed 2 bases, with 13 bases lying between them. As DNA, the CDR3 is TGTGCCAGCAGTAGGGCACTCGGGGCCTACGAGCAGTACTTC. It encodes CASSRALGAYEQYF.

The chain recombines TRBV5-6 with TRBJ2-1; 9 bases fit TRBD2. This CDR3 has 15 amino acids. Germline V gene data show CDR1 as SGHDT and CDR2 as YYEEEE. With 1 base clipped from V and 6 bases from J, the junction kept 5 bases outside the gene matches. The chain's CDR3 is CASSLMGLAPNEQFF. The DNA of the CDR3 is TGTGCCAGCAGCTTGATGGGACTAGCTCCCAATGAGCAGTTCTTC.

The CDR3 reads CASSGEAGQSGANVLTF. Written as DNA, the CDR3 is TGTGCCAGCAGCGGGGAAGCAGGCCAGTCTGGGGCCAACGTCCTGACTTTC. The chain uses TRBV2 and TRBJ2-6; D possibly corresponds to TRBD2 (5 bases). The V and J ends lost 6 bases and 1 base respectively, with 16 bases between them. The CDR3 runs 17 residues. Germline V CDR1 and CDR2: SNHLY, FYNNEI.